This TCR beta chain was found in a study of control samples from healthy donors and cancer patients. The CDR3 length is 16 residues. Germline values: CDR1 MRHNA, CDR2 SNTAGT. The germline V and J ends were trimmed by 0 bases and 0 bases, with 10 bases remaining between them. Libraries were prepared by immunoSEQ multiplex PCR; TCRdb keeps only in-frame clonotypes and omits some of them. The sample lists approximately 97,000 clones, just under 85% seen once, with approximately 19% in the top ten. The chain joins TRBV6-4 to TRBJ2-3; possibly TRBD2 for D (5 bases). Specimen: blood. The receptor's source is a man aged 30 to 45 in good health. In nucleotides, the CDR3 is TGTGCCAGCAGTGACTCCGGGGATCCTAGCACAGATACGCAGTATTTT. It yields the protein CASSDSGDPSTDTQYF.